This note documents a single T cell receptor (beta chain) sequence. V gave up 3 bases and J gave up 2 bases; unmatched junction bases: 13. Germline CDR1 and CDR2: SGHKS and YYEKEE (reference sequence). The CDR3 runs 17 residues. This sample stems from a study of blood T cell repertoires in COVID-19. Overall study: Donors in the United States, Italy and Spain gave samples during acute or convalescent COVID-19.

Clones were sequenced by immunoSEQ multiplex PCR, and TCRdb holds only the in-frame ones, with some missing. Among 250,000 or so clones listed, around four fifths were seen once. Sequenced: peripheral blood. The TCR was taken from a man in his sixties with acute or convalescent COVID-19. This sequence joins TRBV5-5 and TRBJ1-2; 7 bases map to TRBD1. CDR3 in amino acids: CASSSNIGTAQNYGYTF. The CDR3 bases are TGTGCCAGCAGCTCCAATATTGGGACAGCTCAAAACTATGGCTACACCTTC.